This T cell receptor (beta chain) came from a study of OX40 agonist ivuxolimab in advanced cancers. Points from the study as a whole: Partial responders at 0.1-3.0 mg/kg had among the lowest clonal expansion. Expanded clones were, on average, more numerous among CD8+ T cells than CD4+.

Data came from immunoSEQ multiplex PCR; TCRdb stores just in-frame clones and leaves some out. Of over 45,000 clones in the sample, approximately 90% were seen once. Comment on this clone: As yet, its antigen is unknown.

Material: CD4+ or CD8+ T cells sorted from blood, obtained in a trial of the OX40 agonist ivuxolimab. This clonotype was obtained from an adult with an advanced solid tumor such as melanoma, head and neck, liver or kidney cancer.

The CDR3, as DNA: TGTGCCAGCAGTGAAGGCAGACTTAGCAATCAGCCCCAGCATTTT. Its protein is CASSEGRLSNQPQHF. The V call is TRBV6-1, the J call TRBJ1-5; D unclear. The germline V gene encodes CDR1 MNHNS and CDR2 SASEGT. V was pared by 1 base and J by 0 bases, with 7 bases between. The CDR3 runs to 15 residues.